This T cell receptor (beta chain) was sequenced in a study of blood T cells in healthy people across ages. This clonotype was observed a handful of times. For the second PCR, which ran for roughly 6 to 11 cycles, a sample-barcoded 5' primer and a J-beta primer mix were used. TCRdb called the 5' RACE reads again in MiXCR, with one record for every CDR3 protein. The table lists about 670,000 distinct CDR3 sequences, more than 45% of them singletons. CDR1 SGDLS and CDR2 YYNGEE come from the germline V gene. V lost 5 bases, J lost 4 bases, and 16 bases lay in between. The CDR3 runs to 15 residues. There were healthy Caucasian individuals from Russia, aged about 6 to 90, serving as donors. Each sample yielded at least 5.5 micrograms of PBMC total RNA.

Source material: blood. The TCR was taken from an elderly woman in good health. The rearrangement uses TRBV9 and TRBJ2-1, with a possible D match to TRBD2 (7 bases). This chain's CDR3 is CASSQGGGLYNEQFF. CDR3 coding DNA: TGTGCCAGCAGTCAAGGGGGGGGGCTATACAATGAGCAGTTCTTC.